These 10 T cell receptor beta chains were all obtained from the same sample, sequenced in a study of T cell repertoires in cytomegalovirus infection. No antigen has been assigned to these receptors. TCRdb re-called the reads with MiXCR, one entry per CDR3 protein. The data contain fewer than 30,000 distinct CDR3 sequences, 20% to 25% of them singletons. The sample here was CD8+ T cells from cultured PBMCs, taken from culture after CMV antigen stimulation. Receptors were obtained from a human donor in good health (CMV status not recorded). Some clones in this sample may be carry-over from other donors' samples.

This clonotype was found many times. The chain has TRBV7-2 and TRBJ2-3; the match to TRBD2 covers 12 bases. The junction had 17 bases not matched to a gene; V was cut back by 2 bases and J by 5 bases. The germline V gene has CDR1 SGHTA and CDR2 FQGNSA. The length of the CDR3 is 20 residues. CDR3 region: CASSLIARASGGAWGDTQYF. The CDR3, as DNA: TGTGCCAGCAGCTTAATCGCAAGGGCTAGCGGGGGGGCCTGGGGAGATACGCAGTATTTT.

This chain uses TRBV15 with TRBJ2-7; the D gene is possibly TRBD1 (6 bases). Germline V CDR1 and CDR2: LNHNV, YYDKDF (reference sequence). This CDR3 is 14 amino acids long. The V gene lost 4 bases and the J gene lost 2 bases, with 12 bases spanning the gap. The CDR3 DNA reads TGTGCCACCAGCACAGGGGAAATCCCCTACGAGCAGTACTTC. Encoded protein: CATSTGEIPYEQYF.

This chain joins TRBV20-1 and TRBJ1-3; TRBD1 matches 9 bases. Germline-derived CDR1 and CDR2 are DFQATT and SNEGSKA (reference sequence). This CDR3 has 14 residues. V shed 5 bases and J 4 bases; nucleotides not matched to a gene: 6. The CDR3 nucleotides read TGCAGTGCTCTACAGGGGGCGGCAGGAAACACCATATATTTT. Translated, it gives CSALQGAAGNTIYF.

The chain employs TRBV20-1 and TRBJ2-7; 7 positions match TRBD1. This CDR3 is built from 14 residues. Trimming at V came to 6 bases and at J to 0 bases, leaving 8 bases not matched to a gene. Germline V lookup: CDR1 DFQATT, CDR2 SNEGSKA (reference sequence). The DNA of the CDR3 is TGCAGTGCCTTAACCGGGACAGACTCCTACGAGCAGTACTTC. It codes for CSALTGTDSYEQYF.

Points on this clonotype: A junction end diverges from the germline sequence, so it may reflect a read error. The V and J genes are TRBV6-2 or TRBV6-3 and TRBJ1-5, with TRBD1 as a possible D gene (5 bases). CDR1 MNHEY and CDR2 SVGEGT come from the germline V gene. This CDR3 is built from 17 residues. CDR3 nucleotide sequence: TGTGCCAGCGGTTACTCACCGGGGGACGAGGGGATCCAGCCCCAGCATTTT. Amino acid sequence: CASGYSPGDEGIQPQHF.

This clonotype was counted a few times. The V call is TRBV2, the J call TRBJ2-5; the D gene is possibly TRBD2 (6 bases). The CDR3 consists of 14 residues. Germline V gives CDR1 SNHLY, CDR2 FYNNEI. Trimming shortened V by 2 bases and J by 13 bases, and 20 bases separated the two germline ends. In nucleotides, the CDR3 is TGTGCCAGCAGTGAAAGTTATCAACCCGGAGGGTCGTACTTC. Protein product: CASSESYQPGGSYF.

This clonotype was detected only a few times. V and J are TRBV28 and TRBJ1-2; no definite D call. Trimming shortened V by 5 bases and J by 3 bases, and 7 bases separated the two germline ends. From germline, CDR1 is MDHEN and CDR2 SYDVKM. The CDR3 extends over 12 amino acids. CDR3 region: CASSIRDYGYTF. Written as DNA, the CDR3 is TGTGCCAGCAGTATTAGGGACTATGGCTACACCTTC.

This clonotype was seen only once. The rearrangement uses TRBV2 and TRBJ2-2; 8 bases fit TRBD1. Germline loops: CDR1 SNHLY, CDR2 FYNNEI. V trimming: 7 bases; J trimming: 3 bases; junction bases outside the gene matches: 4. This CDR3 is built from 14 residues. The CDR3 nucleotides are TGTGCCAGCACAGGACAGGGATACACCGGGGAGCTGTTTTTT. Protein: CASTGQGYTGELFF.

This clonotype was counted only a few times. The V and J genes are TRBV20-1 and TRBJ2-1, with 10 bases identical to TRBD2. V lost 0 bases and J lost 13; bases outside the gene matches: 12. CDR3 length: 15 residues. The V gene's germline CDR1 is DFQATT and CDR2 SNEGSKA (reference sequence). CDR3 sequence (DNA): TGCAGTGCTAGAGAAAATAGCGGGGGGCCCCCACCACAGTTCTTC. This gives the protein CSARENSGGPPPQFF.

The genes are TRBV10-3 and TRBJ2-1; 8 positions match TRBD2. With V trimmed by 0 bases and J by 4 bases, 5 bases remained unmatched. Germline V gene lookup returns CDR1 ENHRY and CDR2 SYGVKD. The CDR3 consists of 16 residues. CDR3 sequence: CAISESTGGRYNEQFF. Here the CDR3 DNA reads TGTGCCATCAGTGAGTCGACGGGGGGGCGGTACAATGAGCAGTTCTTC.